These 4 T cell receptor beta chains originate from one sample sequenced in a study of T cell responses to AZD1222 COVID-19 vaccine. Some clones are missing from TCRdb's copy, which holds only in-frame ones; the method was immunoSEQ multiplex PCR. The sample contains about 170,000 clones, around 87% of which appear only once. Material: peripheral blood, obtained on day 0 of AZD1222 vaccination. The receptor set was obtained from an adult in good health.

This chain joins TRBV5-6 and TRBJ1-1, with TRBD1 identical over 7 bases. Germline V gives CDR1 SGHDT, CDR2 YYEEEE. The length of the CDR3 is 15 residues. The V segment lost 0 bases and the J segment 4 bases; nucleotides outside the gene matches: 6. The CDR3 spells CASSLADRYPTEAFF. Written as DNA, the CDR3 is TGTGCCAGCAGCTTGGCGGACAGGTACCCCACTGAAGCTTTCTTT.

The V gene is TRBV6-2 or TRBV6-3, the J gene TRBJ2-7, with a possible D match to TRBD2 (6 bases). V was shortened by 0 bases and J by 6 bases, with 15 bases between the two germline ends. CDR1 and CDR2 from the germline V gene are MNHEY and SVGEGT. The CDR3 covers 15 residues. The CDR3 spells CASSYSGLPAGEQYF. DNA for the CDR3: TGTGCCAGCAGTTACTCCGGACTACCGGCGGGCGAGCAGTACTTC.

The rearrangement uses TRBV6-1 and TRBJ1-4; D gene unclear. V lost 3 bases and J lost 6, with 11 bases in between. Germline V CDR1 and CDR2: MNHNS, SASEGT. The CDR3 covers 14 residues. CDR3 amino acids: CASSEAAPYEKLFF. As DNA, the CDR3 is TGTGCCAGCAGTGAGGCAGCCCCTTATGAAAAACTGTTTTTT.

This chain connects TRBV12-3 or TRBV12-4 to TRBJ1-2, with a tentative D call TRBD1 (5 bases). CDR3 size: 13 residues. Trimming took 2 bases from V and 6 from J, leaving 10 bases between them. The CDR3 DNA reads TGTGCCAGCAGTTTAATCGGGGGGGATGGCTACACCTTC. As protein: CASSLIGGDGYTF.